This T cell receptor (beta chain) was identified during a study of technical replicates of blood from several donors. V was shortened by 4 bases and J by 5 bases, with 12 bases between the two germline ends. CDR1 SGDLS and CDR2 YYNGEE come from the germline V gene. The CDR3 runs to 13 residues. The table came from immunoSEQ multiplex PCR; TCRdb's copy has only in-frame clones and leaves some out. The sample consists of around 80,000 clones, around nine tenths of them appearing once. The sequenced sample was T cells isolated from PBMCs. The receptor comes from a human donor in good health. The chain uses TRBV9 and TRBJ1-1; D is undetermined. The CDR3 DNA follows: TGTGCCAGCAGCCCGTTGGGAGCAACTGAAGCTTTCTTT. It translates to CASSPLGATEAFF.